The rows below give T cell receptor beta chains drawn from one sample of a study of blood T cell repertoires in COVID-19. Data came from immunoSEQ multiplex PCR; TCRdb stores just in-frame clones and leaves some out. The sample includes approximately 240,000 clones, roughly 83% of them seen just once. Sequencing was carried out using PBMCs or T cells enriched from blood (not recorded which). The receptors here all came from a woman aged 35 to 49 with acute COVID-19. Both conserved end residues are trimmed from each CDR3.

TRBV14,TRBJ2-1,ASSHGALTFSPYNEQF
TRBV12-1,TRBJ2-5,ASSSQGKTQY
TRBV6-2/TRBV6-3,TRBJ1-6,ASSEGGLLH
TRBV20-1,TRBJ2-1,SASPLLFSGDNEQF
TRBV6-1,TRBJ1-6,ASSGGTSNSPLH
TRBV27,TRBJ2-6,ASSLQGAPSGANVLT
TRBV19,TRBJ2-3,ASSLTAGTSLLSQY
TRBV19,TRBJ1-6,ASSVSASSPNSPLH
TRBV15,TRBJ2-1,ATSRIPFQGGDNEQF
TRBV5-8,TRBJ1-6,ASRLQGHSNSPLH
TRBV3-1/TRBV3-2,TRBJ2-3,ASSFSYTQY
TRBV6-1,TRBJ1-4,ASSDQTGGNEKLF
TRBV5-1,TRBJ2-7,ASSGQGAGEQY
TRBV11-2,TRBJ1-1,ASSLVSASGAF
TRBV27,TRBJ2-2,ASSPERHTNTGELF
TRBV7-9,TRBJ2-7,ASSLADLADEQY
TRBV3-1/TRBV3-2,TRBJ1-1,ASSQAGEAF
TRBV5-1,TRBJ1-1,ASSGGTANTEAF